This T cell receptor beta chain was identified during a study of control samples from healthy donors and cancer patients. Repertoires were generated with immunoSEQ multiplex PCR, while TCRdb's copy carries only in-frame clones and drops some. The table shows 130,000 or so clones, with about 94% occurring only once. CDR1 and CDR2 (germline): MNHNY, SVGAGI (reference sequence). Trimming removed 4 bases from V and 0 bases from J, with 9 bases in between. The CDR3 runs to 14 residues. Sequenced sample: PBMCs. V and J are TRBV6-6 and TRBJ1-1; no clear D gene. The sequence was collected from a man aged 60-69 years with colorectal cancer. The CDR3 DNA follows: TGTGCCAGCAGTTTAACAGCTATGAACACTGAAGCTTTCTTT. This translates into CASSLTAMNTEAFF.